This TCR beta chain was documented in a study of blood T cell repertoires in COVID-19 (dated by TCRdb to 2018 to 2021). Broadly, across the study: Samples covering the acute and convalescent phases of COVID-19 were provided by collaborators in the United States, Italy and Spain. The prospective study material was composed of cDNA or gDNA derived from T cells, B-cell-depleted T cells, or PBMCs. Deeply sampled blood TCRbeta repertoires from subjects exposed to, actively infected with, or recovered from COVID-19 were included in the dataset. A freely available public database, intended as a resource for researchers studying the immune response to SARS-CoV-2, is where the repertoires were released. Samples came from the ongoing ImmuneRACE study (first 160 participants) plus 1,254 subjects from 6 global collaborators. Sample metadata almost always included a de-identified subject ID, COVID-19 status, age in years and sex. Where available, HLA class I and class II types were taken from metadata supplied by the sample provider and were not determined by assay-based typing.

The germline V gene (reference sequence) yields SGHKS for CDR1 and YYEKEE for CDR2. Relative to germline, V is 2 bases shorter and J is 1 base shorter, with 9 bases between their ends. From the cysteine up to the phenylalanine, the CDR3 has a length of 14 residues. Left in the record is the CDR3 DNA by itself, 42 bases read in frame from the first base. The full study reports these points: Clinical and demographic metadata were provided uncurated, with the amount varying by source and participant.

The immunoSEQ Assay, a bias-controlled multiplex PCR, was used to amplify TCRbeta CDR3 regions from genomic DNA. The source study handled its data this way. Nucleated cell counts per sample were estimated from amplification of reference gene primers within the assay. To quantify the absolute abundance of each unique TCRbeta CDR3 rearrangement, sequence reads were collapsed and filtered. For each sample, productive Simpson clonality was calculated as the square root of Simpson's diversity index across productive rearrangements. As stored in TCRdb, this immuneACCESS dataset retains in-frame rearrangements with V and J assigned. A fraction of the clones does not appear; measured against another copy, unresolved V genes explain less than half of the discrepancy, and the remainder lacks a known reason. That table supplies the V and J calls and clone size; D and trimming were determined from the DNA. For this sample the table gives some 430,000 clones, of which roughly 91% were detected only once. About 0.6% of the sample rests with the top ten.

Notes on this clone: Its antigen is still unknown. No base quality information exists; no much larger clone differs at one position.

Participants in the prospective study were aged roughly 18 to 100 years, lived in 20 to 30 United States geographic areas, and enrolled through a virtual design. To assign participants to cohorts, the prospective study relied on clinical history that participants themselves reported in a screening survey and a study questionnaire. For ImmuneRACE Cohort 3, a participant was defined as recovered based on two consecutive negative NP/OP PCR tests, clearance by a healthcare professional, or resolution of symptoms. In the prospective study, whole blood, serum and a nasopharyngeal or oropharyngeal swab were collected from each participant by mobile phlebotomists. Prospective study participants could optionally give additional blood draws and questionnaires over an approximately two-month period. Before DNA extraction, blood samples from the prospective study were shipped at room temperature or frozen.

The receptor's source is a man aged 18 to 30 who had recovered from COVID-19. This sequence uses TRBV5-5 and TRBJ2-5; TRBD1 might be the D gene, on 6 matching bases. The source material was PBMCs or T cells enriched from blood (not recorded which). The CDR3 is CASSLQGGQETQYF. Here is the DNA: TGTGCCAGCAGCTTACAGGGCGGCCAAGAGACCCAGTACTTC.